The 11 T cell receptor beta chains listed next were all sequenced from one sample in a study of breast tumors, draining lymph nodes, adjacent tissues. Using its own MiXCR run on the multiplex PCR reads, TCRdb lists one record per CDR3 protein. This sample has about 100,000 distinct CDR3 sequences, with approximately 22% found just once. Breast cancer patients provided tissue from their axillary draining lymph nodes. Sequencing was carried out using axillary lymph node tissue. Receptors were obtained from a female donor with breast cancer. Some clones in this sample may be carry-over from other donors' samples.

In its sample, this clonotype was seen many times. The V and J genes are TRBV29-1 and TRBJ2-1, with 8 bases lining up with TRBD2. Germline V gene data show CDR1 as SQVTM and CDR2 as ANQGSEA. The CDR3 runs 10 residues. Losses at the gene ends were 7 bases for V and 7 bases for J; bases not matched to a gene: 0. The CDR3 region is CSGGGNEQFF. The DNA for the CDR3 is TGCAGCGGCGGGGGGAATGAGCAGTTCTTC.

This clonotype came up many times. This chain links TRBV7-9 with TRBJ2-1; 9 nucleotides agree with TRBD2. The CDR3 contains 15 residues. V dropped 3 bases and J dropped 4; count of bases not matched to a gene: 4. Germline CDR1 SEHNR, CDR2 FQNEAQ (reference sequence). This chain's CDR3 is CASSLTSGGYNEQFF. In nucleotides, the CDR3 is TGTGCCAGCAGCTTGACTAGCGGAGGGTACAATGAGCAGTTCTTC.

This clonotype was detected a few times. V usage is TRBV19 and J usage is TRBJ1-5; D uncertain. Germline CDR1 LNHDA, CDR2 SQIVND (reference sequence). V lost 6 bases and J lost 6, with 9 bases in between. This CDR3 has 12 amino acids. In nucleotides, the CDR3 is TGTGCCAGTAGGTTAAGCGGTCAGCCCCAGCATTTT. As protein: CASRLSGQPQHF.

The sample holds many counts of this clonotype. The gene calls are TRBV27 and TRBJ1-6; TRBD1 might be the D (5 bases). The V gene lost 6 bases and the J gene lost 6 bases, with 9 bases spanning the gap. CDR1 and CDR2 from the germline V gene are MNHEY and SMNVEV (reference sequence). The CDR3 extends over 13 amino acids. The CDR3 DNA sequence: TGTGCCAGCAGGTCCGGGACTAATTCACCCCTCCACTTT. This gives the protein CASRSGTNSPLHF.

This clonotype was recorded at least ten times. The chain couples TRBV15 to TRBJ2-1; TRBD1 matches at 7 bases. The CDR3 has 15 residues. Germline loops: CDR1 LNHNV, CDR2 YYDKDF (reference sequence). V lost 1 base, J lost 4 bases, and 4 bases stayed unmatched. The chain's CDR3 is CATSRGGTVYNEQFF. CDR3 coding DNA: TGTGCCACCAGCAGAGGAGGGACAGTTTACAATGAGCAGTTCTTC.

In this sample, this clonotype turned up many times. The V call is TRBV7-7, the J call TRBJ2-2, with a possible D match to TRBD1 (5 bases). The V end lost 2 bases, the J end lost 1 base, and 8 bases lay between the germline ends. The germline V gene encodes CDR1 SSHAT and CDR2 FNYEAQ (reference sequence). The CDR3 contains 15 residues. The CDR3 loop reads CASSLKQGNTGELFF. Written as DNA, the CDR3 is TGTGCCAGCAGCTTAAAGCAGGGGAACACCGGGGAGCTGTTTTTT.

This clonotype was counted at least ten times. The chain combines TRBV12-3 or TRBV12-4 with TRBJ2-1, with 8 nucleotides matching TRBD2. The CDR3 has 12 amino acids. V shed 6 bases and J 7 bases; nucleotides not matched to a gene: 2. The CDR3 DNA is TGTGCCAGCAGCACGGGGGGGAATGAGCAGTTCTTC. As protein: CASSTGGNEQFF.

This clonotype was counted at least ten times. This chain uses TRBV25-1 with TRBJ1-4; TRBD1 is a possible D gene (6 bases). This CDR3 region has 15 residues. Germline assignment: CDR1 MGHDK and CDR2 SYGVNS. The V and J ends lost 6 bases and 8 bases respectively, with 19 bases between them. CDR3 DNA sequence: TGTGCCAGCAGAGCTTACGGGACAAGGCGGGAAAAACTGTTTTTT. Protein product: CASRAYGTRREKLFF.

This sequence joins TRBV20-1 and TRBJ1-2, with 8 bases identical to TRBD1. This CDR3 contains 14 residues. From germline, CDR1 is DFQATT and CDR2 SNEGSKA (reference sequence). V lost 3 bases and J lost 1; bases outside the gene matches: 4. The CDR3 is CSASTGGFNYGYTF. The CDR3 DNA sequence: TGCAGTGCTAGTACAGGGGGATTTAACTATGGCTACACCTTC.

This clonotype was seen repeatedly, ten times or more. The chain links TRBV6-1 to TRBJ1-2, with D possibly TRBD1 on 5 matching bases. Trimming left V 7 bases short and J 4 bases short, with 19 bases between. The CDR3 covers 15 residues. Germline V gene lookup returns CDR1 MNHNS and CDR2 SASEGT. In DNA, the CDR3 is TGTGCCAGCACCTCCTTAGGGGACCCCTTCTATGGCTACACCTTC. It specifies CASTSLGDPFYGYTF.

The rearrangement joins TRBV4-1 to TRBJ2-2; D uncertain. The CDR3 consists of 15 residues. Germline loops: CDR1 MGHRA, CDR2 YSYEKL. Trimming cost V 0 bases and J 5 bases, with 10 bases left between them. The DNA of the CDR3 is TGCGCCAGCAGCCAAGAAGGAGCTTGGACCGGGGAGCTGTTTTTT. Translating gives CASSQEGAWTGELFF.